Listed here are 20 T cell receptor beta chains from one sample, sequenced in a study of cytomegalovirus exposure and HLA in healthy donors. PCR was performed using 60 Vbeta and 13 Jbeta primers. Assay used: immunoSEQ multiplex PCR; TCRdb lists only in-frame clones, some missing. The sample contains around 92,000 clones, roughly 80% of which appear only once. Sequences were obtained from PBMCs. The receptors come from a man aged 60 to 75 in good health and CMV-seropositive.

V and J are TRBV7-9 and TRBJ2-5; 8 bases line up with TRBD1. Germline loops: CDR1 SEHNR, CDR2 FQNEAQ (reference sequence). Trimming took 1 base from V and 0 from J; bases not matched to a gene: 1. The CDR3 has 15 amino acids. The CDR3 sequence is CASSLGTGYQETQYF. The CDR3 region has the DNA TGTGCCAGCAGCTTAGGGACAGGGTACCAAGAGACCCAGTACTTC. The whole variable domain, remainder taken from reference TRBV7-9 and TRBJ2-5, is DTGVSQNPRHKITKRGQNVTFRCDPISEHNRLYWYRQTLGQGPEFLTYFQNEAQLEKSRLLSDRFSAERPKGSFSTLEIQRTEQGDSAMYLCASSLGTGYQETQYFGPGTRLLVL.

This chain uses TRBV5-1 with TRBJ2-7, with D maybe TRBD1 (5 bases). V gave up 0 bases and J gave up 3 bases, with 10 bases separating them. The CDR3 is made up of 14 amino acids. Looked up from germline, CDR1 is SGHRS and CDR2 is YFSETQ. The CDR3 nucleotides are TGCGCCAGCAGCTTGGAGCCAGGGCGCTACGAGCAGTACTTC. Residues: CASSLEPGRYEQYF.

The chain joins TRBV5-4 to TRBJ2-2; 15 nucleotides line up with TRBD2. Germline loops: CDR1 SGHNT, CDR2 YYREEE (reference sequence). V was pared by 4 bases and J by 5 bases, with 6 bases of the junction left unmatched. This CDR3 has 17 amino acids. CDR3 residues: CASSQGLAGGETGELFF. The CDR3, as DNA: TGTGCCAGCAGCCAGGGACTAGCGGGGGGAGAAACCGGGGAGCTGTTTTTT.

This chain uses TRBV7-9 with TRBJ2-1; 10 bases match TRBD2. V gave up 2 bases and J gave up 8 bases; unmatched junction bases: 9. CDR1 is SEHNR, CDR2 FQNEAQ, per germline (reference sequence). The CDR3 spans 16 residues. The CDR3 reads CASSLQLAGAWDEQFF. As DNA, the CDR3 is TGTGCCAGCAGCTTACAGCTAGCGGGGGCGTGGGATGAGCAGTTCTTC.

This clone has just one count. This rearrangement joins TRBV2 to TRBJ2-7; 7 bases align to TRBD2. The germline gives CDR1 SNHLY, CDR2 FYNNEI. The V and J ends lost 6 bases and 0 bases, in that order; junction bases with no gene match: 5. The CDR3 is 14 residues long. The CDR3 sequence: CASRREGSSYEQYF. For the CDR3, the DNA is TGTGCCAGCAGGAGGGAGGGTAGCTCCTACGAGCAGTACTTC.

This clone was seen only a few times. This rearrangement joins TRBV11-2 to TRBJ2-7, with TRBD2 identical over 7 bases. The CDR3 runs to 13 residues. After removal of 4 bases from V and 7 bases from J, the junction contained 7 bases not matched to a gene. Germline CDR1 is SGHAT and CDR2 is FQNNGV. The CDR3 DNA reads as TGTGCCAGCAGCTATTCCGAGGGAGGGGAGCAGTACTTC. This codes for CASSYSEGGEQYF.

This clone appeared a few times. This sequence joins TRBV6-5 and TRBJ1-1; maybe TRBD1 (5 bases). The CDR3 has 13 amino acids. Germline loops: CDR1 MNHEY, CDR2 SVGAGI. Trimming took 6 bases from V and 1 from J, leaving 9 bases between them. CDR3 loop: CASSFGQNTEAFF. CDR3 coding DNA: TGTGCCAGCAGCTTTGGACAGAACACTGAAGCTTTCTTT.

V usage is TRBV28 and J usage is TRBJ2-7; maybe TRBD1 (6 bases). Germline CDR1 MDHEN, CDR2 SYDVKM. Trimming removed 7 bases at V and 0 bases at J, with 13 bases between. CDR3 length: 14 amino acids. In DNA form, the CDR3 reads TGTGCCAGCACCCCCACAGGGTTCTCCTACGAGCAGTACTTC. It translates to CASTPTGFSYEQYF.

The gene calls are TRBV18 and TRBJ1-4; D may be TRBD1 (5 bases). The V end was cut by 4 bases, the J end by 0 bases, with 12 bases between. CDR1 and CDR2 from the germline V gene are KGHSH and LQKENI. This CDR3 contains 16 residues. The CDR3 region has the DNA TGTGCCAGCTCACAACAGGTGCCCGCAACTAATGAAAAACTGTTTTTT. Its protein is CASSQQVPATNEKLFF.

The chain joins TRBV11-3 to TRBJ2-1, with D perhaps TRBD2 (7 bases). V gave up 3 bases and J gave up 1 base, with 10 bases separating them. CDR1 and CDR2 (germline): SGHNT, YENEEA. This CDR3 contains 15 residues. DNA of the CDR3: TGTGCCAGCAGCTTCCGGGGGGCATCCTACAATGAGCAGTTCTTC. Translation: CASSFRGASYNEQFF.

The chain couples TRBV30 to TRBJ2-3, with D perhaps matching TRBD1 (7 bases). This CDR3 contains 14 residues. Looked up from germline, CDR1 is GTSNPN and CDR2 is SVGIG (reference sequence). V dropped 0 bases and J dropped 5 bases, with 12 bases sitting between them. CDR3 region: CAWSVPQGGDTQYF. The CDR3 coding sequence is TGTGCCTGGAGTGTACCTCAGGGGGGAGATACGCAGTATTTT.

The V call is TRBV11-2, the J call TRBJ1-5; 7 bases map to TRBD1. This CDR3 has 14 residues. The V segment lost 5 bases and the J segment 5 bases; nucleotides outside the gene matches: 6. The germline gives CDR1 SGHAT, CDR2 FQNNGV. CDR3 sequence reads: CASSRQGRDQPQHF. CDR3 DNA sequence: TGTGCCAGCAGCAGACAGGGTCGGGATCAGCCCCAGCATTTT.

The chain couples TRBV18 to TRBJ2-2; 8 bases fit TRBD1. The CDR3 is made up of 16 amino acids. With V trimmed by 2 bases and J by 5 bases, 7 bases remained unmatched. The germline gives CDR1 KGHSH, CDR2 LQKENI. The DNA of the CDR3 is TGTGCCAGCTCACCAATTCAGGGGGCGCGAACCGGGGAGCTGTTTTTT. Translated: CASSPIQGARTGELFF.

This clone showed up just once. The CDR3 here is CASSPTGGQDTEAFF. In nucleotides, the CDR3 is TGCGCCAGCAGCCCGACCGGGGGGCAGGACACTGAAGCTTTCTTT. The chain uses TRBV4-1 and TRBJ1-1, with D perhaps TRBD1 (6 bases). The germline V gene has CDR1 MGHRA and CDR2 YSYEKL. CDR3 length: 15 residues. The ends were cut back, 4 bases at V and 3 bases at J, with 15 bases in the middle.

The genes are TRBV15 and TRBJ2-5; 11 nucleotides agree with TRBD2. This CDR3 has 16 residues. J gave up 3 bases and V 1 base, and 4 bases lay outside the gene matches. Germline lookup yields CDR1 LNHNV and CDR2 YYDKDF (reference sequence). CDR3 DNA: TGTGCCACCAGCAGAGGATTGACTAGCGGGGAAGAGACCCAGTACTTC. Protein product: CATSRGLTSGEETQYF.

This clone was observed a single time. The chain carries TRBV27 and TRBJ2-3; TRBD1 is a possible D gene (5 bases). In germline, CDR1 is MNHEY, CDR2 SMNVEV (reference sequence). Trimming took off 2 bases at V and 3 bases at J, with 9 bases between the two ends. The CDR3 spans 14 residues. The CDR3 DNA reads as TGTGCCAGCAGTTTACGGCAGGGAACAGATACGCAGTATTTT. Amino acids: CASSLRQGTDTQYF.

CDR3 region: CASRGPSGNTGELFF. CDR3 nucleotide sequence: TGTGCCAGCAGGGGTCCTAGCGGGAACACCGGGGAGCTGTTTTTT. The chain is built from TRBV7-8 and TRBJ2-2; 7 nucleotides align to TRBD2. The trim removed 6 bases at V and 1 base at J, leaving 5 bases unmatched. Germline lookup yields CDR1 SGHVS and CDR2 FQNEAQ. The CDR3 runs 15 residues.

The chain joins TRBV5-6 to TRBJ1-1; D remains ambiguous. V dropped 5 bases and J dropped 1 base, with 15 bases sitting between them. This CDR3 has 15 amino acids. Germline CDR1 SGHDT, CDR2 YYEEEE. The CDR3 is CASRPERVGNTEAFF. CDR3 nucleotides: TGTGCCAGCAGACCGGAGAGGGTTGGGAACACTGAAGCTTTCTTT.

The sample holds a few counts of this clone. The chain recombines TRBV5-4 with TRBJ2-7; 9 positions agree with TRBD1. J was trimmed by 3 bases and V by 2 bases; bases with no gene match: 3. Germline V lookup: CDR1 SGHNT, CDR2 YYREEE (reference sequence). CDR3 size: 14 residues. The CDR3 nucleotides read TGTGCCAGCAGCTTAGGACAGGGGATCTACGAGCAGTACTTC. It yields the protein CASSLGQGIYEQYF.

To note about this clone: One end of the junction does not line up with germline, which may come from a read error. V is TRBV7-7 and J is TRBJ2-7, with 10 bases aligning to TRBD2. Germline V gene data show CDR1 as SSHAT and CDR2 as FNYEAQ (reference sequence). The CDR3 contains 15 residues. The CDR3 protein is CASSFGAGGPYEQYF. In DNA, the CDR3 is TGTGCTAGCAGCTTCGGAGCGGGGGGGCCCTACGAGCAGTACTTC.